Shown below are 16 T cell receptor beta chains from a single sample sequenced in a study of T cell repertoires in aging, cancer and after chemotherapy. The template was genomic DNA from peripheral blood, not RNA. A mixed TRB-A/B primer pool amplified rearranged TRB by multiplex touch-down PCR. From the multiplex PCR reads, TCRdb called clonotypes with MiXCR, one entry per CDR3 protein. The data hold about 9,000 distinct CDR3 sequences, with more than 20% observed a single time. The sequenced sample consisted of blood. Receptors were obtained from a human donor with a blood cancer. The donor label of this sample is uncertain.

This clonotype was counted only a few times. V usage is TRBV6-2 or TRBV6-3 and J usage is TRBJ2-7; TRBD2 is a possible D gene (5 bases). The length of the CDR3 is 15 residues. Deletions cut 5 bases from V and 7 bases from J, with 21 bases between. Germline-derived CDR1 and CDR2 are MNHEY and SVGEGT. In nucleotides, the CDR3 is TGTGCCAGCAGTAGGGCTGGCGGGTCCATGAGGGAGCAGTACTTC. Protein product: CASSRAGGSMREQYF.

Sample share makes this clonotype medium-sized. DNA of the CDR3: TGTGCCAGCAGTCGCACGACTAGCGGCCACACAGATACGCAGTATTTT. The encoded protein is CASSRTTSGHTDTQYF. The chain links TRBV27 to TRBJ2-3; 9 positions match TRBD2. CDR1 MNHEY and CDR2 SMNVEV come from the germline V gene (reference sequence). Losses at the gene ends were 5 bases for V and 2 bases for J; bases not matched to a gene: 8. The CDR3 has 16 residues.

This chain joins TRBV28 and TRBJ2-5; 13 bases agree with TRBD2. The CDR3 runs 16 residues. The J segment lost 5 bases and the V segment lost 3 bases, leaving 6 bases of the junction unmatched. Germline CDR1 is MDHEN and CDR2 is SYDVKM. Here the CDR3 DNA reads TGTGCCAGCAGTTTTACTAGCGGGAGGGTGCAGGAGACCCAGTACTTC. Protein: CASSFTSGRVQETQYF.

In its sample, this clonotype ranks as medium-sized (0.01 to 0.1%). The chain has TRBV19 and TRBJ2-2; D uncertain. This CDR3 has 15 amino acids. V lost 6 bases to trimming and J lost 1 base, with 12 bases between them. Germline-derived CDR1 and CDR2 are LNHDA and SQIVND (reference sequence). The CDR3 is CASRNLDKNTGELFF. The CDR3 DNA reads TGTGCCAGTAGGAACCTCGACAAGAACACCGGGGAGCTGTTTTTT.

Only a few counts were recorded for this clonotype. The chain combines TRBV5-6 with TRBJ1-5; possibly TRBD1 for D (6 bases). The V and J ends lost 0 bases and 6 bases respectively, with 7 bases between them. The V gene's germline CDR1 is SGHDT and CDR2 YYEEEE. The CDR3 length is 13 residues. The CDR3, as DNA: TGTGCCAGCAGCTTGGCCAGGGGTCAGCCCCAGCATTTT. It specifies CASSLARGQPQHF.

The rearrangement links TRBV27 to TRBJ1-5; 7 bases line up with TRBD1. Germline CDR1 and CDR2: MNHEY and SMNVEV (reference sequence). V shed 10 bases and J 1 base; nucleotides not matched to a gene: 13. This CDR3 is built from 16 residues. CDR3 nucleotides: TGTGCCACCAATATACAGGGGAAGTTAAGCAATCAGCCCCAGCATTTT. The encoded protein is CATNIQGKLSNQPQHF.

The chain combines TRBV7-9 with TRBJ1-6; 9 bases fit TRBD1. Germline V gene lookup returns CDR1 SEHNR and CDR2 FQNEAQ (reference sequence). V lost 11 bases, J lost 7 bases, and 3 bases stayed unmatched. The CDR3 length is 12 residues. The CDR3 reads CAGTGNNSPLHF. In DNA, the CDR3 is TGTGCCGGGACAGGGAACAATTCACCCCTCCACTTT.

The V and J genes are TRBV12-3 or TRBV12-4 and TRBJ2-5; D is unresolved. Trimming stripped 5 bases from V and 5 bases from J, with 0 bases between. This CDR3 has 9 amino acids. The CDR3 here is CASSETQYF. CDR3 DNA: TGTGCCAGCAGTGAGACCCAGTACTTC.

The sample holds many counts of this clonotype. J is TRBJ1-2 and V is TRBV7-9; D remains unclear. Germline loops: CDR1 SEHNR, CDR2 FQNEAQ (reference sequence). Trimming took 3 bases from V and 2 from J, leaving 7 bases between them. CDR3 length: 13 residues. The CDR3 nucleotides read TGTGCCAGCAGCTTCTCGGGAAACTATGGCTACACCTTC. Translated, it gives CASSFSGNYGYTF.

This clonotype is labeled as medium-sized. This CDR3 reads CASSIVLRQPQHF. The CDR3 coding sequence is TGTGCCAGTAGTATAGTTCTGCGTCAGCCCCAGCATTTT. J is TRBJ1-5 and V is TRBV19; D unclear. Germline V gene lookup returns CDR1 LNHDA and CDR2 SQIVND (reference sequence). The CDR3 totals 13 residues. Trimming took 1 base from V and 6 from J, leaving 7 bases between them.

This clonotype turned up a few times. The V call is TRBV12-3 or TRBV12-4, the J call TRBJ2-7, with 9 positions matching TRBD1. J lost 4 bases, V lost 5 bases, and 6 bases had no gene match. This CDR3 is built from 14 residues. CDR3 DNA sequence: TGTGCCAGCAGTGGGGGGACAGGGAGGTACGAGCAGTACTTC. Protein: CASSGGTGRYEQYF.

In DNA, the CDR3 is TGTGCCATCAGTGAATGGTTGGCAGGGGATGTATACTATGGCTACACCTTC. This gives the protein CAISEWLAGDVYYGYTF. The genes are TRBV10-3 and TRBJ1-2; TRBD1 is a possible D gene (6 bases). CDR3 size: 17 residues. Germline V gene sequence: CDR1 ENHRY, CDR2 SYGVKD. Trimming cost V 3 bases and J 3 bases, with 20 bases left between them.

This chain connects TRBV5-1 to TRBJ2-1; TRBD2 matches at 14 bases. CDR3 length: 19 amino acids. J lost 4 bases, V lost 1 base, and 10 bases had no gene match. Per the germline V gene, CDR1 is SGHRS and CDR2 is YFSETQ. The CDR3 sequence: CASSLRTSGRSILYNEQFF. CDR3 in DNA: TGCGCCAGCAGCTTGAGGACTAGCGGGAGGTCAATATTATACAATGAGCAGTTCTTC. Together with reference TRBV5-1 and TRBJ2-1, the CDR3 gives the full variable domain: KAGVTQTPRYLIKTRGQQVTLSCSPISGHRSVSWYQQTPGQGLQFLFEYFSETQRNKGNFPGRFSGRQFSNSRSEMNVSTLELGDSALYLCASSLRTSGRSILYNEQFFGPGTRLTVL.

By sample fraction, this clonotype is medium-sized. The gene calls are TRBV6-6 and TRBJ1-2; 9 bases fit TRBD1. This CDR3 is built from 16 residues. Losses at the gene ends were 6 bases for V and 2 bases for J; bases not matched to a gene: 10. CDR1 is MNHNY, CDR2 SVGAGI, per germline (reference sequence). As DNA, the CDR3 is TGTGCCAGCAGCCCGGGACAGGGCTTAGTCAACTATGGCTACACCTTC. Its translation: CASSPGQGLVNYGYTF.

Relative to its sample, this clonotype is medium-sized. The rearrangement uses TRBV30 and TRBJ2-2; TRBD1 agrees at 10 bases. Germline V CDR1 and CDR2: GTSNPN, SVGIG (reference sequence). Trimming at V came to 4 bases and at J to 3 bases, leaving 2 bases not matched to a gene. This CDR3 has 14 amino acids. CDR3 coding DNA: TGTGCCTGGATGGGACAGGGGCACACCGGGGAGCTGTTTTTT. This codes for CAWMGQGHTGELFF.

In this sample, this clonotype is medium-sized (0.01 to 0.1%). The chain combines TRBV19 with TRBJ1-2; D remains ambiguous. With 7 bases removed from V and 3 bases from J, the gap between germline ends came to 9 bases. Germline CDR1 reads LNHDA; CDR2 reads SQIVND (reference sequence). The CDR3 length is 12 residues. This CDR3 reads CASNRWDYGYTF. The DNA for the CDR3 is TGTGCCAGTAATCGATGGGACTATGGCTACACCTTC.